These 13 T cell receptor beta chains came from one sample sequenced in a study of CD8 T cells in Susac syndrome. An input of roughly 0.5 to 1 ug of RNA was subjected to reverse transcription using random hexamers. A single record per CDR3 protein comes from TCRdb applying MiXCR to the immunoSEQ multiplex PCR reads. The sample contains fewer than 200,000 distinct CDR3 sequences, 90% to 95% of which appear only once. The sample comprised CD4+ T cells from PBMCs. The receptors come from a human donor with Susac syndrome.

The chain joins TRBV18 to TRBJ1-1; 7 bases match TRBD1. V trimming: 4 bases; J trimming: 3 bases; junction bases outside the gene matches: 8. Germline V gives CDR1 KGHSH, CDR2 LQKENI. The CDR3 contains 15 residues. CDR3 in DNA: TGTGCCAGCTCACTGAATCCAACAGGGGACACTGAAGCTTTCTTT. Its translation: CASSLNPTGDTEAFF.

The chain recombines TRBV28 with TRBJ1-1, with D tentatively TRBD1 (6 bases). V was shortened by 5 bases and J by 11 bases, with 15 bases between the two germline ends. Germline V gene data show CDR1 as MDHEN and CDR2 as SYDVKM. The CDR3 is 12 residues long. CDR3 protein: CASSLRGVGAFF. CDR3 DNA: TGTGCCAGCAGTCTCAGGGGCGTGGGGGCTTTCTTT.

This chain connects TRBV11-1 to TRBJ2-7, with 10 bases matching TRBD2. Germline lookup yields CDR1 SGHAT and CDR2 FQDESV (reference sequence). V lost 6 bases and J lost 8; bases outside the gene matches: 13. The CDR3 is 15 residues long. The CDR3 coding sequence is TGTGCCAGCAGTCAAAACCCTGGGACTAGCGCAAAGCAGTACTTC. As protein: CASSQNPGTSAKQYF.

The chain carries TRBV4-1 and TRBJ1-1; D possibly corresponds to TRBD1 (6 bases). Germline assignment: CDR1 MGHRA and CDR2 YSYEKL. The length of the CDR3 is 14 residues. V was pared by 1 base and J by 3 bases, with 9 bases between. The CDR3 bases are TGCGCCAGCAGCCAAGTGACAGGACACACTGAAGCTTTCTTT. This codes for CASSQVTGHTEAFF.

V and J are TRBV30 and TRBJ1-2; 12 nucleotides align to TRBD1. The ends lost 1 base at V and 0 bases at J; junction bases unmatched: 6. Germline CDR1 GTSNPN, CDR2 SVGIG (reference sequence). The CDR3 consists of 17 residues. DNA for the CDR3: TGTGCCTGGAGTGGGGACAGGGGGCTGCCACCTAACTATGGCTACACCTTC. It translates to CAWSGDRGLPPNYGYTF.

J is TRBJ1-5 and V is TRBV10-3; D is perhaps TRBD1 (6 bases). Between the trimmed V and J ends, which lost 6 bases and 4 bases, there was a span of 10 bases. From germline, CDR1 is ENHRY and CDR2 SYGVKD. This CDR3 is built from 13 residues. DNA of the CDR3: TGTGCCATCAGCCCGGACAGAAATCAGCCCCAGCATTTT. Its translation: CAISPDRNQPQHF.

The genes are TRBV30 and TRBJ1-2, with no clear D. This CDR3 spans 12 amino acids. V lost 2 bases, J lost 8 bases, and 12 bases lay in between. Germline V lookup: CDR1 GTSNPN, CDR2 SVGIG (reference sequence). This chain's CDR3 is CAWSKTAAGYTF. CDR3 in DNA: TGTGCCTGGAGTAAGACGGCAGCAGGCTACACCTTC.

This chain links TRBV11-2 with TRBJ1-5; D remains unclear. Germline assignment: CDR1 SGHAT and CDR2 FQNNGV. The CDR3 sequence is 15 residues long. Trimming took 0 bases from V and 7 from J, leaving 13 bases between them. DNA of the CDR3: TGTGCCAGCAGCTTAGATAGGAACAGCGCCCAGCCCCAGCATTTT. It yields the protein CASSLDRNSAQPQHF.

The genes are TRBV11-2 and TRBJ1-2; no reliable D call. The CDR3 contains 12 residues. V dropped 6 bases and J dropped 4 bases, with 9 bases sitting between them. CDR1 and CDR2 (germline): SGHAT, FQNNGV. The CDR3 sequence is CASSESFYGYTF. CDR3 in DNA: TGTGCCAGCAGTGAGAGTTTCTATGGCTACACCTTC.

This sequence joins TRBV11-2 and TRBJ2-2; no clear D. Germline V gene data show CDR1 as SGHAT and CDR2 as FQNNGV. Trimming removed 7 bases from V and 9 bases from J, with 9 bases in between. The CDR3 has 11 residues. The CDR3 sequence is CASTKRRELFF. CDR3 bases: TGTGCCAGCACCAAACGACGGGAGCTGTTTTTT.

This clonotype was found a few times. The chain recombines TRBV4-2 with TRBJ1-2; weak D call: TRBD1 (6 bases). With 2 bases removed from V and 8 bases from J, the gap between germline ends came to 15 bases. The CDR3 loop spans 14 amino acids. From germline, CDR1 is LGHNA and CDR2 YNFKEQ. The chain's CDR3 is CASSQPNRDDGYTF. CDR3 nucleotide sequence: TGTGCCAGCAGCCAACCTAACAGGGACGACGGCTACACCTTC.

The V and J genes are TRBV5-1 and TRBJ1-1, with 9 bases lining up with TRBD1. CDR1 and CDR2 (germline): SGHRS, YFSETQ. V lost 2 bases to trimming and J lost 6 bases; unmatched junction nucleotides: 2. The length of the CDR3 is 13 residues. This CDR3 reads CASSFGDRAEAFF. The DNA of the CDR3 is TGCGCCAGCAGCTTCGGGGACAGGGCTGAAGCTTTCTTT.

This sequence joins TRBV30 and TRBJ1-5; D ambiguous. CDR3 length equals 14 residues. CDR1 and CDR2 from the germline V gene are GTSNPN and SVGIG (reference sequence). Deletions cut 0 bases from V and 5 bases from J, with 11 bases between. CDR3 residues: CAWSVAGLDQPQHF. In DNA, the CDR3 is TGTGCCTGGAGTGTAGCGGGGTTGGATCAGCCCCAGCATTTT. Together with reference TRBV30 and TRBJ1-5, the CDR3 gives the full variable domain: SQTIHQWPATLVQPVGSPLSLECTVEGTSNPNLYWYRQAAGRGLQLLFYSVGIGQISSEVPQNLSASRPQDRQFILSSKKLLLSDSGFYLCAWSVAGLDQPQHFGDGTRLSIL.